Sequencing of this T cell receptor beta chain was carried out in a study of CD8+CD57+ T cells in acquired aplastic anemia. Study-level results: Patients had roughly 29 CD8+ CDR3 sequences in common with controls (the shared set).

The template for TCR beta VDJ and CDR3 sequence profiling was genomic DNA. TCRdb passed the reads through MiXCR, listing each CDR3 protein once. This sample has more than 150,000 distinct CDR3 sequences, with less than 50% found just once. Germline V gene data show CDR1 as SQVTM and CDR2 as ANQGSEA. V was clipped by 6 bases and J by 8 bases; unmatched bases: 21. The length of the CDR3 is 17 residues. Whoever was chosen for sequencing had shown CD8+CD57+ cell expansion by flow cytometry. As to this clonotype: Its antigen is undetermined.

This sequence originates from a human donor with aplastic anemia. Sequenced material: sorted CD4+, CD8+, or CD8+CD57+ T cells (not recorded which) from PBMCs. The chain combines TRBV29-1 with TRBJ2-1, with TRBD1 identical over 8 bases. The CDR3 bases are TGCAGCGTAACTGGGGGAGCGTTACAGGGGGTCCTTGATGAGCAGTTCTTC. Protein product: CSVTGGALQGVLDEQFF.